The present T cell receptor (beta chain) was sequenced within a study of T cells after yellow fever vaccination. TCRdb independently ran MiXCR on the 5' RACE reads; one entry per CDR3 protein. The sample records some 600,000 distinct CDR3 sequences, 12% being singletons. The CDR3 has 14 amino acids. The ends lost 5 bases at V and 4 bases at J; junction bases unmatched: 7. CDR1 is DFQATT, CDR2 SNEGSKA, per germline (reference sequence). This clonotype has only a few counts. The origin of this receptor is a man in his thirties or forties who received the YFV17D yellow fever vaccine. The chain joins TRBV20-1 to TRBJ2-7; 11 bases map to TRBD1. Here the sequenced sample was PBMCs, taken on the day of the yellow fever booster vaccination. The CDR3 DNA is TGCAGTGCTGACCGGGACAGGGGGTCGTACGAGCAGTACTTC. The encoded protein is CSADRDRGSYEQYF.